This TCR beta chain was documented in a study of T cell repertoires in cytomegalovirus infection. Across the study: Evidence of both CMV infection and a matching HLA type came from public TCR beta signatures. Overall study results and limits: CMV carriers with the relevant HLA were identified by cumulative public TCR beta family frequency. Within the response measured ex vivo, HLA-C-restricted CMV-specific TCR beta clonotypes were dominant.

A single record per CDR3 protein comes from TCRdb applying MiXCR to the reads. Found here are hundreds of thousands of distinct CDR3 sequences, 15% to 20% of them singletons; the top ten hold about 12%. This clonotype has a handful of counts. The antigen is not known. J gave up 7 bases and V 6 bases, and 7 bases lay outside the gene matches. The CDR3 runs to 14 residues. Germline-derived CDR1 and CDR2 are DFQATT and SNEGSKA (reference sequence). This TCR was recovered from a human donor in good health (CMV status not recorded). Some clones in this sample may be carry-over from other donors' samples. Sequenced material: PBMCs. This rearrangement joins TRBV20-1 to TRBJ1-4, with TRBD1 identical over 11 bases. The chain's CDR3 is CSARVGTGGEKLFF. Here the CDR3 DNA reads TGCAGTGCCCGAGTAGGGACAGGGGGTGAAAAACTGTTTTTT.